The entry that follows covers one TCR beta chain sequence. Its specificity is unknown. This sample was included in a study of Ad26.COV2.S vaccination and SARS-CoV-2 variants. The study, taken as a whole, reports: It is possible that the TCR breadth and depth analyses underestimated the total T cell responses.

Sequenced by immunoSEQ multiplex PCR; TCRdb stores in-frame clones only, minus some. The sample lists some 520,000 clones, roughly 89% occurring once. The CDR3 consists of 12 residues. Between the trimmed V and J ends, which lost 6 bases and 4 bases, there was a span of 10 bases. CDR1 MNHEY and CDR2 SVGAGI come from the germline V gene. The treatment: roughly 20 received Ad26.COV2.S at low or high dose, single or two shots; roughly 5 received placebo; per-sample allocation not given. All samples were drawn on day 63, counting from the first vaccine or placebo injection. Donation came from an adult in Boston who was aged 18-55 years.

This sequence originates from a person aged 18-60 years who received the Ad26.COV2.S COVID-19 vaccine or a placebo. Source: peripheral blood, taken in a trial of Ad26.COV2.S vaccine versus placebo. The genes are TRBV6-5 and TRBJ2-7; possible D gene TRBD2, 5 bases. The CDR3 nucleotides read TGTGCCAGCAGGGGAGATCCTTACGAGCAGTACTTC. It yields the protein CASRGDPYEQYF.